This T cell receptor beta chain was observed in a study of Graves' ophthalmopathy and Graves' hyperthyroidism. The authors amplified TCR beta CDR3 regions, and they did so from RNA transcripts for repertoire sequencing. The workflow started with a first-round RT-PCR run with HTBI primers and then moved on to a second-round multiplex PCR. Via MiXCR, TCRdb re-called the multiplex PCR reads, giving one row per CDR3 protein. The data hold 650,000 to 800,000 distinct CDR3 sequences, with over 40% observed a single time. The V gene's germline CDR1 is LGHNT and CDR2 FRNRAP. This CDR3 is 16 amino acids long. Study observations and caveats: Most thyroid-expanded clonotypes exceeding 0.001 frequency were also found in blood. Distinction of ophthalmopathy from stable hyperthyroidism by a 13-signature model reached roughly 87% sensitivity and 81.08% specificity.

Turning to this clonotype: Its antigen is not identified.

This clonotype originated in an adult man with Graves' ophthalmopathy. The chain combines TRBV12-5 with TRBJ2-2, with TRBD1 as a possible D gene (5 bases). The source material was peripheral blood. CDR3 amino acids: CASLRQNPLNTGELFF. DNA of the CDR3: TGTGCCAGCCTTAGACAGAACCCTTTGAACACCGGGGAGCTGTTTTTT.